The sequence of this T cell receptor (beta chain) was determined in a study of cytomegalovirus exposure and HLA in healthy donors. Overall study results and limits: With DRB1 most and HLA-C fewest, TCR association rates differed between HLA loci in a later analysis. Based on reports, TCR beta sequences accurately predicted HLA-A and HLA-B alleles for most subjects. Reports credit the classifier with highly specific, highly sensitive diagnosis of cytomegalovirus status.

As for the donors, each was a healthy bone marrow donor. The primer mix had 60 Vbeta and 13 Jbeta primers. Assay used: immunoSEQ multiplex PCR; TCRdb lists only in-frame clones, some missing. The repertoire includes some 110,000 clones, 80% to 85% of them detected once, and under 5% sits in the top ten. This clone was counted between two and nine times. What it recognizes is unknown. V was pared by 5 bases and J by 4 bases, with 10 bases between. The CDR3 sequence is 13 residues long. Germline loops: CDR1 MDHEN, CDR2 SYDVKM. Sequenced: PBMCs. The V gene is TRBV28, the J gene TRBJ2-3; TRBD2 might be the D (6 bases). This sequence originates from a young woman in good health and CMV-seronegative. CDR3 nucleotides: TGTGCCAGCAGTCCTCGACTAGCAGATACGCAGTATTTT. Encoded protein: CASSPRLADTQYF.